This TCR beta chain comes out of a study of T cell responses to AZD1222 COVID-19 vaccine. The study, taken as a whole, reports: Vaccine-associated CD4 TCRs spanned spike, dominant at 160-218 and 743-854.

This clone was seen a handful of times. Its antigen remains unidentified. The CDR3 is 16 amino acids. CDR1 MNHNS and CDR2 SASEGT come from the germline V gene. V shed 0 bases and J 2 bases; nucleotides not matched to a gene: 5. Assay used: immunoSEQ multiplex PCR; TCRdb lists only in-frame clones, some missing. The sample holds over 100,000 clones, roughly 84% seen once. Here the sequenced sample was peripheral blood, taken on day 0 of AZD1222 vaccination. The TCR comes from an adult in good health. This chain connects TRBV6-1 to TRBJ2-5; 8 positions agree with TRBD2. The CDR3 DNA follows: TGTGCCAGCAGTGAAGCCAGCGGGAGTGGGCAAGAGACCCAGTACTTC. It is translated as CASSEASGSGQETQYF.